The T cell receptor beta chain described here comes from a study of cytomegalovirus exposure and HLA in healthy donors. This PCR relied on a set of 60 Vbeta primers and 13 Jbeta primers. Produced via immunoSEQ multiplex PCR; TCRdb's table is partial and in-frame only. The sample lists some 76,000 clones, roughly four fifths seen once, with about 12% in the top ten. With respect to this clone: Its antigen is currently unknown.

Trimming left V 7 bases short and J 6 bases short, with 14 bases between. This CDR3 comprises 13 residues. The germline V gene has CDR1 SGHAT and CDR2 FQNNGV. General study points: An observed cluster of highly shared sequence variants was recorded as a likely sequencing artifact. Most TCR sequences proved rare, with some public TCRs found in many donors.

The sample consisted of PBMCs. The chain carries TRBV11-2 and TRBJ2-3; D call uncertain. This TCR derives from a male donor in good health and CMV-seropositive. The CDR3 DNA follows: TGTGCCAGCACCCCCGGTTTTCGGGATACGCAGTATTTT. Amino acid sequence: CASTPGFRDTQYF.